The T cell receptor beta chain described here comes from a study of tumor-infiltrating lymphocytes in primary liver carcinoma. Overall study findings and caveats: Tumor samples exhibited a significantly greater top-250-clone fraction than blood samples (p = 0.039).

Starting material for RNA and DNA co-extraction consisted of about 20-32 mg of unsorted bulk tissue. All patients had surgically resected primary liver carcinoma. This CDR3 region has 15 residues. With a constant-region primer, TCR beta cDNA was made from approximately 520 ng of total RNA. For TCR beta, libraries were produced by three nested multiplex PCR rounds using slightly modified ARM-PCR. A C-beta reverse primer and TRBV1-TRBV30 forward primers served in each of the first two PCR rounds, at 10 cycles apiece. From the multiplex PCR reads, TCRdb called clonotypes with MiXCR, one entry per CDR3 protein. In the table there are about 99,000 distinct CDR3 sequences, roughly 69% of which are singletons. Worth noting for this clonotype: Antigen unknown. The junction departs from germline at one end; a sequencing error may be responsible.

The sequencing input was liver tumor tissue from sampling region 5. Regarding subset: tumor region T5, tumor centre. The clonotype was recovered from a woman aged 55-75 years with primary liver carcinoma and hepatitis B virus infection. This sequence joins TRBV12-3 or TRBV12-4 and TRBJ2-1; 7 nucleotides agree with TRBD1. The CDR3 bases are TGCGCCAGCAGTCCCTGGGACAGAAATTACAATGGGCAGTTCTTC. This gives the protein CASSPWDRNYNGQFF.